This T cell receptor (beta chain) came from a study of blood T cell repertoires in COVID-19. V lost 1 base, J lost 0 bases, and 10 bases lay in between. The CDR3 has 16 amino acids. Germline V lookup: CDR1 SNHLY, CDR2 FYNNEI. Sequencing used immunoSEQ multiplex PCR; TCRdb keeps in-frame clones, though not all of them. The table includes about 68,000 clones, approximately 85% detected once. This receptor was taken from a man aged 50 to 59 with acute or convalescent COVID-19. The sequenced sample consisted of peripheral blood. V gene TRBV2 combines with J gene TRBJ2-4; D gene ambiguous. CDR3 sequence: CASSEGLPSAKNIQYF. DNA for the CDR3: TGTGCCAGCAGTGAAGGGCTCCCCTCAGCCAAAAACATTCAGTACTTC.